This T cell receptor (beta chain) was sequenced for a study of T cell repertoires in ileal Crohn's disease. Study as a whole: Every patient was operated on for stricturing (roughly 60%) or penetrating (about 39%) complications. Thiopurines (about eleven) or anti-TNF agents (more than 17) were given postoperatively to about half. Study-wide findings and caveats: High-frequency clones were more common in sorted CD8 than CD4 cells. All patients with clonality above 26.8% had endoscopic recurrence.

With regard to this clone: Antigen: not known.

V lost 3 bases, J lost 5 bases, and 13 bases lay in between. The CDR3 sequence is 15 residues long. In germline, CDR1 is MNHNY, CDR2 SVGAGI (reference sequence). Here immunoSEQ multiplex PCR was the method, and the copy in TCRdb shows in-frame clones only, minus some. The sample carries fewer than 7,500 clones, about two thirds recorded once. As for time point: proximal margin of the surgical specimen (macroscopically non-inflamed). Input material: ileal tissue. This sequence originates from an adult with Crohn's disease. The genes are TRBV6-6 and TRBJ2-2, with TRBD1 as a possible D gene (6 bases). The CDR3 bases are TGTGCCAGCAGTTATATCAGGGGTTATACCGGGGAGCTGTTTTTT. It translates to CASSYIRGYTGELFF.